This TCR beta chain was profiled in a study of T cell repertoires in cytomegalovirus infection. The wider study: Use of recently identified HLA-C-restricted and well-studied HLA-B-restricted CMV epitopes was part of the study. Public signatures in TCR beta pointed to CMV infection and matching HLA type.

The germline V gene encodes CDR1 SEHNR and CDR2 FQNEAQ (reference sequence). CDR3 length equals 13 residues. Trimming stripped 1 base from V and 7 bases from J, with 10 bases between. TCRdb re-analysed the reads in MiXCR, keeping a single row per CDR3 protein. The repertoire consists of around 710,000 distinct CDR3 sequences, with about 28% occurring once and the leading ten covering about an eighth. In this sample, this clonotype turned up many times. No antigen is known for it. Study-wide results and caveats: CMV carriers having the relevant HLA were flagged by cumulative public TCR beta family frequency. Within the response measured ex vivo, HLA-C-restricted CMV-specific TCR beta clonotypes were dominant.

The source is a human donor in good health (CMV status not recorded). Some clones in this sample may be carry-over from other donors' samples. The chain combines TRBV7-9 with TRBJ1-1; tentatively, D is TRBD1 (6 bases). The sequenced sample was cultured CD8+ T cells from PBMCs, obtained from culture after CMV antigen stimulation. The CDR3 loop reads CASSLGGAGEAFF. The CDR3 nucleotides are TGTGCCAGCAGCTTAGGGGGGGCTGGTGAAGCTTTCTTT.